Listed below are T cell receptor beta chains from one sample, sequenced in a study of Tregs in tolerant kidney transplant recipients. The data were produced by immunoSEQ multiplex PCR, yet TCRdb's version contains in-frame clones alone and is incomplete. Altogether some 250,000 clones are present, about 80% being singletons, with the ten largest covering less than 0.75%. Sequenced input: CD4+ T cells from blood. The source is a human donor in good health. Both conserved end residues are part of each CDR3. A D gene is named only where the DNA matches it firmly. Size values are once, few and many counts, or a class for expanded clones, and some rows have none.

j_call v_call d_call clone_size cdr3_nt cdr3_aa
TRBJ2-2 TRBV5-1 TRBD1 - TGCGCCAGCAGCTTCCGGGACAGAGTATACACCGGGGAGCTGTTTTTT CASSFRDRVYTGELFF
TRBJ1-1 TRBV14 - - TGTGCCAGCAGCCCGAACCGATTGAACACTGAAGCTTTCTTT CASSPNRLNTEAFF
TRBJ1-6 TRBV5-6 - - TGTGCCAGCAGCTTGGGCCAGGGCCTTAATTCACCCCTCCACTTT CASSLGQGLNSPLHF
TRBJ1-2 TRBV19 - - TGTGCCAGTAGTATCCCAGGGACTAACTATGGCTACACCTTC CASSIPGTNYGYTF
TRBJ1-2 TRBV11-2 - - TGTGCCAGCAGCCCAGACAGCTACGGCTACACCTTC CASSPDSYGYTF
TRBJ1-2 TRBV27 TRBD1 - TGTGCCAGCAGTCCAAAGACAGGGGGCGACTATGGCTACACCTTC CASSPKTGGDYGYTF
TRBJ2-3 TRBV2 TRBD2 - TGTGCCAGCAGTAGCTATAGCGGGAGGGCCTGGCGCGATACGCAGTATTTT CASSSYSGRAWRDTQYF
TRBJ1-4 TRBV30 - - TGTGCCTGGAGCCGGGCCGCTAATGAAAAACTGTTTTTT CAWSRAANEKLFF
TRBJ1-3 TRBV5-8 - - TGTGCCAGCAGCCGCCGGGTTGGGGGAAACACCATATATTTT CASSRRVGGNTIYF
TRBJ2-2 TRBV6-6 TRBD2 - TGTGCCAGCAGTGGGCTAGCGGGACCCGGGGAGCTGTTTTTT CASSGLAGPGELFF
TRBJ2-7 TRBV11-2 TRBD1 - TGTGCCAGCAGCTTAGATCTCGCAGGGGGCACCTACGAGCAGTACTTC CASSLDLAGGTYEQYF
TRBJ1-2 TRBV30 TRBD1 - TGTGCCTGGGACAGGGCAAACTACTATGGCTACACCTTC CAWDRANYYGYTF
TRBJ2-3 TRBV9 - - TGTGCCAGCAGCGTAGTGAGCGGGCTCGATACGCAGTATTTT CASSVVSGLDTQYF
TRBJ2-7 TRBV21-1 - - TGTGCCAGCAGCAAAGTGCCCCAGGGGGTTTACTCCTACGAGCAGTACTTC CASSKVPQGVYSYEQYF
TRBJ2-5 TRBV4-1 - few TGCGCCAGCAGCCAACGTAGCGGAGTTCAAGAGACCCAGTACTTC CASSQRSGVQETQYF
TRBJ1-2 TRBV5-1 - - TGCGCCAGCAGCTTAGACGGGTCCTATGGCTACACCTTC CASSLDGSYGYTF
TRBJ1-2 TRBV30 - - TGTGCCTGGAAGAGGGCAACTCGAGGCTATGGCTACACCTTC CAWKRATRGYGYTF
TRBJ2-3 TRBV19 - - TGTGCCAGTAGAGTAGAGGCGGCCACAGATACGCAGTATTTT CASRVEAATDTQYF
TRBJ2-5 TRBV29-1 - few TGCAGCTCCGTGGGGGCTCTTGGAGAGACCCAGTACTTC CSSVGALGETQYF
TRBJ2-5 TRBV5-1 TRBD2 once TGCGCCAGCAGCTTGGGGGTAGCGGGGTCCCAAGAGACCCAGTACTTC CASSLGVAGSQETQYF
TRBJ2-7 TRBV7-9 TRBD1 - TGTGCCAGCAGCCGTGGGGACAGGGCCTCCTACGAGCAGTACTTC CASSRGDRASYEQYF
TRBJ2-2 TRBV11-2 TRBD2 - TGTGCCAGCAGCTTGATGGTTAGCGGGAATATGAGGAGCGGGGAGCTGTTTTTT CASSLMVSGNMRSGELFF
TRBJ1-2 TRBV6-1 - - TGTGCCAGCAGTGAAGCTACCACAGGGAACTATGGCTACACCTTC CASSEATTGNYGYTF
TRBJ2-1 TRBV6-1 TRBD2 few TGTGCCAGCAGTGAAGCGCTTAGCGGGGCGGGGCAGTTCTTC CASSEALSGAGQFF
TRBJ1-2 TRBV5-1 TRBD1 - TGCGCCAGCAGCTTAACCCCGGGACAGGACAACTATGGCTACACCTTC CASSLTPGQDNYGYTF
TRBJ2-7 TRBV7-2 - - TGTGCCAGCAGCCTTCAAGCCCAGGCCTACTCCTACGAGCAGTACTTC CASSLQAQAYSYEQYF
TRBJ2-5 TRBV5-1 - - TGCGCCAGCAGCTTGGGGGCCTCAGAGACCCAGTACTTC CASSLGASETQYF
TRBJ2-2 TRBV5-1 TRBD2 - TGCGCCAGCAGGGGGCTAGCGGGGGCCGGGGAGCTGTTTTTT CASRGLAGAGELFF
TRBJ2-1 TRBV18 - - TGTGCCAGCTCACCACCGGTCGGGATTACGGGAAATGAGCAGTTCTTC CASSPPVGITGNEQFF
TRBJ2-3 TRBV5-1 - - TGCGCCAGCAGCCCCTTCGGGGCAGATACGCAGTATTTT CASSPFGADTQYF
TRBJ1-2 TRBV7-9 - - TGTGCCAGCAGCTACTTGGAGATCAACAACTATGGCTACACCTTC CASSYLEINNYGYTF
TRBJ2-4 TRBV6-1 - few TGTGCCAGCAGTGTAGCAGGGGAAAGTGGGGCCAAAAACATTCAGTACTTC CASSVAGESGAKNIQYF
TRBJ1-2 TRBV11-1 - - TGTGCCAGCAGCTTAACCAGGGTCGGTGGCTACACCTTC CASSLTRVGGYTF
TRBJ1-5 TRBV6-6 - - TGTGCCAGCAGTAGTCAGGGAATGTGGAATCAGCCCCAGCATTTT CASSSQGMWNQPQHF
TRBJ1-3 TRBV30 - - TGTGCCTGGACTCGGGACACTTACTCTGGAAACACCATATATTTT CAWTRDTYSGNTIYF
TRBJ1-1 TRBV5-1 - - TGCGCCAGCAGCTTGGGCAGGGGTACTGAAGCTTTCTTT CASSLGRGTEAFF
TRBJ2-1 TRBV9 - - TGTGCCAGCAGCGCCGGGCAGGGGTCTGAGCAGTTCTTC CASSAGQGSEQFF
TRBJ2-3 TRBV6-1 TRBD1 - TGTGCCAGCAGTGCCCGGATAGGGACAGGAACAGATACGCAGTATTTT CASSARIGTGTDTQYF
TRBJ2-7 TRBV11-2 - - TGTGCCAGTACGGCCCTACGGTCTTACGAGCAGTACTTC CASTALRSYEQYF
TRBJ2-6 TRBV2 - - TGTGCCAGCAGCCGACGGAACTCTGGGGCCAACGTCCTGACTTTC CASSRRNSGANVLTF
TRBJ2-1 TRBV30 TRBD2 - TGTGCCTCGAAGGGACTAGCGGGAGATGAGCAGTTCTTC CASKGLAGDEQFF
TRBJ2-1 TRBV2 - - TGTGCCAGCAGTGAAGGGACAGCTTGGGGGTATGAGCAGTTCTTC CASSEGTAWGYEQFF
TRBJ2-2 TRBV7-9 - - TGTGCCAGCAGCTTAGGGGTTTTCGCCGGGGAGCTGTTTTTT CASSLGVFAGELFF
TRBJ1-3 TRBV5-4 - - TGTGCCAGCAGCTTGGGGCAGATCTCTGGAAACACCATATATTTT CASSLGQISGNTIYF
TRBJ1-5 TRBV18 TRBD1 - TGTGCCAGCTCACCACTGAGGACAGGTGGGAATCAGCCCCAGCATTTT CASSPLRTGGNQPQHF
TRBJ1-4 TRBV5-1 - - TGCGCCAGCAGCCTCCTTGAATCGAGCGGTGAAAAACTGTTTTTT CASSLLESSGEKLFF
TRBJ2-7 TRBV5-1 - - TGCGCCAGCTCCTTAGGGCTCGGGGAGGCGGACGAGCAGTACTTC CASSLGLGEADEQYF
TRBJ1-2 TRBV14 - - TGTGCCAGCAGCCCCCCTCAGCAGGTTTGGGGCTACACCTTT CASSPPQQVWGYTF
TRBJ1-1 TRBV18 - - TGTGCCAGCTCACCTTATACAGGGAGGGACACTGAAGCTTTCTTT CASSPYTGRDTEAFF
TRBJ2-3 TRBV7-2 - - TGTGCCAGCAGCACACCCCGTCTCACAGATACGCAGTATTTT CASSTPRLTDTQYF
TRBJ2-6 TRBV2 - few TGTGCCAGCACTCCTAGGGGCTTTTCGGGCGGGGCCAACGTCCTGACTTTC CASTPRGFSGGANVLTF
TRBJ1-5 TRBV2 - - TGTGCCAGCAGCGAAAACAGAGTTAGTCAGCCCCAGCATTTT CASSENRVSQPQHF
TRBJ2-1 TRBV7-3 - - TGTGCCAGCAGCTTAGTTTCCTACAATGAGCAGTTCTTC CASSLVSYNEQFF